The TCR beta chain described here comes from a study of cytomegalovirus exposure and HLA in healthy donors. Study-wide points: Researchers counted some 150 TCR beta chains as cytomegalovirus-associated. In vitro experiments confirmed that a few CMV-associated chains were specific for CMV antigens.

Worth noting for this clone: Its antigen is unknown.

This CDR3 comprises 15 residues. Germline CDR1 and CDR2: SEHNR and FQNEAQ (reference sequence). V dropped 3 bases and J dropped 6 bases, with 12 bases sitting between them. PCR amplification relied on 60 Vbeta primers (plus 13 Jbeta primers). Clones were sequenced by immunoSEQ multiplex PCR, and TCRdb holds only the in-frame ones, with some missing. The sample records roughly 100,000 clones, about 80% being singletons. The gene calls are TRBV7-9 and TRBJ1-6; D is possibly TRBD1 (6 bases). The sequencing input was PBMCs. This clonotype originated in a man between 25 and 39 years old in good health and CMV-seronegative. The chain's CDR3 is CASSFVGGLNSPLHF. DNA of the CDR3: TGTGCCAGCAGCTTCGTCGGGGGGCTTAATTCACCCCTCCACTTT.